A single sample gave rise to the 29 T cell receptor beta chains below, sequenced in a study of blood T cell repertoires in COVID-19. Only in-frame clones appear in the TCRdb table, and some are missing; sequencing was by immunoSEQ multiplex PCR. The profile shows tens of thousands of clones, 91% of them singletons. Material for sequencing was peripheral blood. The receptors were gathered from a human donor in a cohort sampled during active COVID-19.

This chain links TRBV7-8 with TRBJ2-7; a weak D match, TRBD1 (5 bases). Germline CDR1 SGHVS, CDR2 FQNEAQ. The CDR3 spans 15 residues. Trimming shortened V by 5 bases and J by 3 bases, and 17 bases separated the two germline ends. The CDR3 reads CASSPNLQVDYEQYF. The CDR3 nucleotides read TGTGCCAGCAGCCCCAATCTACAGGTTGACTACGAGCAGTACTTC.

The CDR3 DNA reads TGTGCCAGCAGCCCAACTAGCGGGAGGGCATATGAGCAGTTCTTC. Translation gives CASSPTSGRAYEQFF. This chain joins TRBV7-3 and TRBJ2-1; TRBD2 matches at 13 bases. Germline lookup yields CDR1 SGHTA and CDR2 FQGTGA. Losses at the gene ends were 5 bases for V and 8 bases for J; bases not matched to a gene: 6. This CDR3 comprises 15 residues. Based on the CDR3 plus reference TRBV7-3 and TRBJ2-1, the full variable domain is GAGVSQTPSNKVTEKGKYVELRCDPISGHTALYWYRQSLGQGPEFLIYFQGTGAADDSGLPNDRFFAVRPEGSVSTLKIQRTERGDSAVYLCASSPTSGRAYEQFFGPGTRLTVL.

The CDR3 DNA reads TGCGCCAGCAGCCAATCCTACGAGCAGTACTTC. Translating it yields CASSQSYEQYF. The genes are TRBV5-1 and TRBJ2-7; the D is unclear. V was clipped by 4 bases and J by 1 base, with 3 bases between them. Germline assignment: CDR1 SGHRS and CDR2 YFSETQ. The CDR3 totals 11 residues.

This clone showed up just once. The chain has TRBV7-9 and TRBJ2-7; TRBD2 matches 12 bases. There are 15 residues in the CDR3. V lost 5 bases to trimming and J lost 4 bases; unmatched junction nucleotides: 6. Per the germline V gene, CDR1 is SEHNR and CDR2 is FQNEAQ (reference sequence). The CDR3 loop reads CASSKTSGGGYEQYF. In DNA form, the CDR3 reads TGTGCCAGCAGCAAGACTAGCGGGGGTGGTTACGAGCAGTACTTC.

The CDR3 DNA follows: TGTGCCAGCAGCCCCGGACTTGAAAACACTGAAGCTTTCTTT. As protein: CASSPGLENTEAFF. V and J are TRBV7-9 and TRBJ1-1; no reliable D call. Germline lookup yields CDR1 SEHNR and CDR2 FQNEAQ (reference sequence). The CDR3 is 14 residues long. V lost 5 bases and J lost 2, with 12 bases in between.

The V and J genes are TRBV19 and TRBJ1-3; D gene ambiguous. The CDR3 runs to 16 residues. V lost 4 bases to trimming and J lost 0 bases, with 13 bases between them. Germline loops: CDR1 LNHDA, CDR2 SQIVND (reference sequence). The CDR3 region has the DNA TGTGCCAGTAGTAAAATTGAGACTTCCTCTGGAAACACCATATATTTT. Translation: CASSKIETSSGNTIYF. Full variable domain (outside the CDR3, taken from reference TRBV19 and TRBJ1-3): DGGITQSPKYLFRKEGQNVTLSCEQNLNHDAMYWYRQDPGQGLRLIYYSQIVNDFQKGDIAEGYSVSREKKESFPLTVTSAQKNPTAFYLCASSKIETSSGNTIYFGEGSWLTVV.

The genes are TRBV6-5 and TRBJ1-2; possibly TRBD1 for D (5 bases). V lost 7 bases to trimming and J lost 8 bases, with 14 bases between them. CDR1 and CDR2 from the germline V gene are MNHEY and SVGAGI. The CDR3 is 12 amino acids. CDR3 in DNA: TGTGCCAGCACTGCGGGGGGATGGGGCTACACCTTC. This codes for CASTAGGWGYTF.

This chain links TRBV6-5 with TRBJ2-1; 10 nucleotides line up with TRBD2. The V and J ends lost 6 bases and 4 bases, in that order; junction bases with no gene match: 6. The CDR3 has 15 residues. Germline CDR1 reads MNHEY; CDR2 reads SVGAGI. The CDR3 nucleotides are TGTGCCAGCAGCTTGGGACTAGCGCTGTACAATGAGCAGTTCTTC. It is translated as CASSLGLALYNEQFF.

This clone came up once. V usage is TRBV7-8 and J usage is TRBJ2-1, with a tentative D call TRBD2 (6 bases). The germline V and J ends were trimmed by 1 base and 12 bases, with 22 bases remaining between them. CDR1 and CDR2 (germline): SGHVS, FQNEAQ. The CDR3 runs 16 residues. CDR3 amino acids: CASSLEGREVHLGQFF. The CDR3 bases are TGTGCCAGCAGCTTAGAGGGCAGGGAGGTTCACTTGGGGCAGTTCTTC. The full variable domain, with the rest looked up from reference TRBV7-8 and TRBJ2-1, is GAGVSQSPRYKVAKRGQDVALRCDPISGHVSLFWYQQALGQGPEFLTYFQNEAQLDKSGLPSDRFFAERPEGSVSTLKIQRTQQEDSAVYLCASSLEGREVHLGQFFGPGTRLTVL.

The rearrangement uses TRBV18 and TRBJ1-3; D may be TRBD1 (6 bases). CDR3 size: 15 residues. The V gene lost 2 bases and the J gene lost 3 bases, with 11 bases spanning the gap. Germline CDR1 reads KGHSH; CDR2 reads LQKENI. CDR3 in amino acids: CASSPSQGSGNTIYF. CDR3 bases: TGTGCCAGCTCACCATCACAGGGTAGTGGAAACACCATATATTTT.

The chain employs TRBV11-2 and TRBJ1-6; 7 bases map to TRBD1. V lost 5 bases to trimming and J lost 8 bases; unmatched junction nucleotides: 6. Germline CDR1 and CDR2: SGHAT and FQNNGV. The CDR3 totals 14 residues. The CDR3 DNA is TGTGCCAGCAGCCTGAACAGGGGTGATTCACCCCTCCACTTT. Translated: CASSLNRGDSPLHF.

The chain recombines TRBV7-3 with TRBJ2-1; 8 nucleotides match TRBD1. This CDR3 has 17 amino acids. After removal of 0 bases from V and 3 bases from J, the junction contained 7 bases not matched to a gene. Germline CDR1 SGHTA, CDR2 FQGTGA. The CDR3 spells CASSLTVRQGHYNEQFF. The CDR3 DNA sequence: TGTGCCAGCAGCTTAACAGTCCGACAGGGGCACTACAATGAGCAGTTCTTC.

This clone was seen only a few times. This rearrangement joins TRBV6-5 to TRBJ1-2, with D unresolved. V lost 8 bases, J lost 4 bases, and 17 bases lay in between. CDR3 length: 14 amino acids. CDR1 is MNHEY, CDR2 SVGAGI, per germline. The CDR3 protein is CASAGRERAYGYTF. Written as DNA, the CDR3 is TGTGCCAGCGCAGGACGGGAGAGGGCCTATGGCTACACCTTC.

The rearrangement links TRBV6-4 to TRBJ2-5; a weak D match, TRBD2 (7 bases). CDR1 MRHNA and CDR2 SNTAGT come from the germline V gene. The ends were cut back, 0 bases at V and 5 bases at J, with 13 bases in the middle. This CDR3 is 15 amino acids long. CDR3 protein: CASSDSGGPRETQYF. The CDR3 DNA sequence: TGTGCCAGCAGTGACTCGGGGGGGCCGAGGGAGACCCAGTACTTC.

The chain's CDR3 is CASRHGTQLYGYTF. DNA for the CDR3: TGTGCCAGCAGGCACGGGACTCAACTCTATGGCTACACCTTC. The V call is TRBV19, the J call TRBJ1-2; D is possibly TRBD1 (5 bases). The germline V gene encodes CDR1 LNHDA and CDR2 SQIVND (reference sequence). Deletions cut 9 bases from V and 4 bases from J, with 18 bases between. The CDR3 totals 14 residues.

The rearrangement links TRBV18 to TRBJ2-5, with TRBD1 as a possible D gene (5 bases). The V and J ends lost 2 bases and 4 bases respectively, with 8 bases between them. This CDR3 has 13 amino acids. Germline CDR1 reads KGHSH; CDR2 reads LQKENI. The CDR3 DNA sequence: TGTGCCAGCTCACCAGGAAGGGGAGAGACCCAGTACTTC. Translated, it gives CASSPGRGETQYF.

V gene TRBV30 combines with J gene TRBJ2-5; TRBD1 matches at 9 bases. V trimming: 3 bases; J trimming: 5 bases; junction bases outside the gene matches: 10. Germline V lookup: CDR1 GTSNPN, CDR2 SVGIG (reference sequence). The CDR3 extends over 15 amino acids. For the CDR3, the DNA is TGTGCCTGGAGCGCCGGGACAGGGCTTGAGGAGACCCAGTACTTC. Its protein product is CAWSAGTGLEETQYF. The variable domain in full, completed from reference TRBV30 and TRBJ2-5, reads SQTIHQWPATLVQPVGSPLSLECTVEGTSNPNLYWYRQAAGRGLQLLFYSVGIGQISSEVPQNLSASRPQDRQFILSSKKLLLSDSGFYLCAWSAGTGLEETQYFGPGTRLLVL.

This chain joins TRBV4-1 and TRBJ2-7; 9 bases align to TRBD2. J lost 7 bases, V lost 3 bases, and 7 bases had no gene match. The germline CDR1 and CDR2 sequences are MGHRA and YSYEKL. The length of the CDR3 is 14 residues. The DNA for the CDR3 is TGCGCCAGCAGCCAGTTAGCGGGAGAAGGGGAGCAGTACTTC. Its translation is CASSQLAGEGEQYF.

This chain joins TRBV7-3 and TRBJ2-1, with D tentatively TRBD1 (6 bases). The CDR3 covers 13 residues. CDR1 is SGHTA and CDR2 is FQGTGA in the germline V gene. Trimming pared 5 bases from V and 7 bases from J, leaving 12 bases between. In nucleotides, the CDR3 is TGTGCCAGCAGCCAACAGGGTGTTAATGAGCAGTTCTTC. Protein product: CASSQQGVNEQFF. Combining the CDR3 with reference TRBV7-3 and TRBJ2-1 gives the whole variable domain GAGVSQTPSNKVTEKGKYVELRCDPISGHTALYWYRQSLGQGPEFLIYFQGTGAADDSGLPNDRFFAVRPEGSVSTLKIQRTERGDSAVYLCASSQQGVNEQFFGPGTRLTVL.

This chain links TRBV5-1 with TRBJ2-3; the match to TRBD2 covers 11 bases. The CDR3 loop spans 16 amino acids. CDR1 is SGHRS, CDR2 YFSETQ, per germline. Losses at the gene ends were 4 bases for V and 0 bases for J; bases not matched to a gene: 4. In nucleotides, the CDR3 is TGCGCCAGCAGCGTGGGACTAGCGGAGAGCACAGATACGCAGTATTTT. Residues: CASSVGLAESTDTQYF.

This sequence joins TRBV3-1 (or the pseudogene TRBV3-2) and TRBJ2-7; 7 bases map to TRBD2. CDR3 size: 18 residues. Germline values: CDR1 LGHDT, CDR2 YNNKEL (reference sequence). V shed 4 bases and J 2 bases; nucleotides not matched to a gene: 17. In nucleotides, the CDR3 is TGTGCCAGCAGCCTAGCGGGCCTAGCGGTTACGAGTACCTACGAGCAGTACTTC. Translated, it gives CASSLAGLAVTSTYEQYF.

The rearrangement uses TRBV7-6 and TRBJ2-5, with 7 bases fitting TRBD1. Germline-derived CDR1 and CDR2 are SGHVS and FNYEAQ. The CDR3 has 15 residues. The junction had 10 bases not matched to a gene; V was cut back by 5 bases and J by 4 bases. This CDR3 is CASSPNQGVGETQYF. In DNA form, the CDR3 reads TGTGCCAGCAGCCCAAATCAGGGGGTCGGAGAGACCCAGTACTTC. Full variable domain (missing parts from reference TRBV7-6 and TRBJ2-5): GAGVSQSPRYKVTKRGQDVALRCDPISGHVSLYWYRQALGQGPEFLTYFNYEAQQDKSGLPNDRFSAERPEGSISTLTIQRTEQRDSAMYRCASSPNQGVGETQYFGPGTRLLVL.

The genes are TRBV12-5 and TRBJ2-7; no definite D call. This CDR3 spans 12 amino acids. Trimming stripped 5 bases from V and 7 bases from J, with 12 bases between. The germline V gene has CDR1 LGHNT and CDR2 FRNRAP. For the CDR3, the DNA is TGTGCTAGTGGTCTCTCCCGTCGGGAGCAGTACTTC. It is translated as CASGLSRREQYF.

V and J are TRBV14 and TRBJ2-1, with D tentatively TRBD2 (6 bases). This CDR3 comprises 12 residues. Germline V gives CDR1 SGHDN, CDR2 FVKESK. Trimming cost V 4 bases and J 9 bases, with 10 bases left between them. CDR3 sequence reads: CASSLIGSEQFF. The DNA for the CDR3 is TGTGCCAGCAGCCTTATCGGGAGTGAGCAGTTCTTC.

The chain recombines TRBV25-1 with TRBJ1-1; D perhaps matches TRBD1 (5 bases). This CDR3 has 14 residues. Per the germline V gene, CDR1 is MGHDK and CDR2 is SYGVNS. Trimming pared 2 bases from V and 1 base from J, leaving 8 bases between. This chain's CDR3 is CASSETGGNTEAFF. The CDR3, as DNA: TGTGCCAGCAGTGAAACGGGGGGGAACACTGAAGCTTTCTTT.

The J gene is TRBJ2-1, the V gene TRBV7-3, with 8 bases matching TRBD2. After removal of 5 bases from V and 4 bases from J, the junction contained 7 bases not matched to a gene. This CDR3 region has 15 residues. CDR1 and CDR2 from the germline V gene are SGHTA and FQGTGA. CDR3 DNA sequence: TGTGCCAGCAGCCCCGGGGTAGCGGGGTACAATGAGCAGTTCTTC. The encoded protein is CASSPGVAGYNEQFF.

V is TRBV6-5 and J is TRBJ2-1; 9 bases are shared with TRBD1. The CDR3 consists of 13 residues. Germline lookup yields CDR1 MNHEY and CDR2 SVGAGI. With 5 bases clipped from V and 10 bases from J, the junction kept 6 bases outside the gene matches. The DNA for the CDR3 is TGTGCCAGCAGTCAGCGGGACAGGGAAGAGCAGTTCTTC. It specifies CASSQRDREEQFF.

The V gene is TRBV3-1 (or the pseudogene TRBV3-2), the J gene TRBJ2-7, with 12 nucleotides matching TRBD2. V gave up 4 bases and J gave up 0 bases; unmatched junction bases: 10. This CDR3 has 18 amino acids. Looked up from germline, CDR1 is LGHDT and CDR2 is YNNKEL (reference sequence). CDR3 DNA: TGTGCCAGCAGCCCTGGGGCTAGCGGGGGGGGATTCTCCTACGAGCAGTACTTC. Translated, it gives CASSPGASGGGFSYEQYF.

V and J are TRBV27 and TRBJ2-7; 8 bases line up with TRBD2. Germline CDR1 reads MNHEY; CDR2 reads SMNVEV (reference sequence). The V gene end was trimmed by 2 bases and the J gene end by 2 bases; junction bases not matched to a gene: 2. This CDR3 is built from 14 residues. The CDR3 loop is CASSLAGGPYEQYF. CDR3 DNA: TGTGCCAGCAGTTTAGCGGGGGGACCCTACGAGCAGTACTTC.